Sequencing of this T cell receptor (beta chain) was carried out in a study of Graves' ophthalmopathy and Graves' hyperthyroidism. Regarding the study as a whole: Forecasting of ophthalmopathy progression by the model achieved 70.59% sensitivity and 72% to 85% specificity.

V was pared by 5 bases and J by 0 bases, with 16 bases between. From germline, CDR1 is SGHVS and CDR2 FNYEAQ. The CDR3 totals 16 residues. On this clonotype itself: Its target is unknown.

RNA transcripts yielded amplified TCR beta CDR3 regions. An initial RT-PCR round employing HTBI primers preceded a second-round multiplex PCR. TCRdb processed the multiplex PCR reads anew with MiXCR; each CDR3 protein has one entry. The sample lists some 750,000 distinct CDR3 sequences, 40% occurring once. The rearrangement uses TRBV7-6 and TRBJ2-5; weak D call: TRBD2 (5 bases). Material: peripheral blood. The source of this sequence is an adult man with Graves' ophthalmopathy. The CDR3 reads CASSPRGDLYQETQYF. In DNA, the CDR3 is TGTGCCAGCAGCCCCCGGGGAGATTTGTACCAAGAGACCCAGTACTTC.